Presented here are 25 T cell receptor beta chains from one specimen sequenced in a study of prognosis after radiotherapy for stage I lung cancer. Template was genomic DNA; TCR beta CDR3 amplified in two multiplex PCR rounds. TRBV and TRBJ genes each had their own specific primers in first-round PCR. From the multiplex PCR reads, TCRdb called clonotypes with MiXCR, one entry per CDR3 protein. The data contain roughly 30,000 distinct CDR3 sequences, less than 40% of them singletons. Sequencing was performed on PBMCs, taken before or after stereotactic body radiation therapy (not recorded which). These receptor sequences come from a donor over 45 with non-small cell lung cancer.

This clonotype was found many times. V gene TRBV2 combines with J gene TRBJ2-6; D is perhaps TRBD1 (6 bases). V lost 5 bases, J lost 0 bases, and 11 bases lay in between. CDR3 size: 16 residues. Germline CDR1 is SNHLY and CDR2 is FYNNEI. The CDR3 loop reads CASSRDKSSGANVLTF. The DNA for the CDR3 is TGTGCCAGCAGTCGGGACAAAAGCTCTGGGGCCAACGTCCTGACTTTC.

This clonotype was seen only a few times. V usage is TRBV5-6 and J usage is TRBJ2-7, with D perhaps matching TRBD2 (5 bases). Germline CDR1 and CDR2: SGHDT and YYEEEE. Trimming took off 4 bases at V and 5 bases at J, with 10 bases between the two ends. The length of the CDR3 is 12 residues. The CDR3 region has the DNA TGTGCCAGCAGCCCGGTCGGGGACGAGCAGTACTTC. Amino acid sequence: CASSPVGDEQYF.

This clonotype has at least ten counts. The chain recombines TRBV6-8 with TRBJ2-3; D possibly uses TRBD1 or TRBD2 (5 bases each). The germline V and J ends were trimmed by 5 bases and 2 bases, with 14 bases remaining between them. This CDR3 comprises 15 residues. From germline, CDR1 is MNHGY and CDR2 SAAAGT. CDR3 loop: CASSPQRDHTDTQYF. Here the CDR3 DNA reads TGTGCCAGCAGTCCCCAGAGGGACCACACAGATACGCAGTATTTT.

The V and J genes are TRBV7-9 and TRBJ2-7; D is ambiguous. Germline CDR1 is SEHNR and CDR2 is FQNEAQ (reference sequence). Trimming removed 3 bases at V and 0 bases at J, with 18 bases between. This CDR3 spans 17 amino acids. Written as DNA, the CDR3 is TGTGCCAGCAGCTTGGCGCTTCCCAGAGAGATCTCCTACGAGCAGTACTTC. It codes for CASSLALPREISYEQYF.

CDR3 DNA sequence: TGCGCCAGCAGCATACCGGGACAGGGCTCTGGCTACACCTTC. The encoded protein is CASSIPGQGSGYTF. The chain couples TRBV5-1 to TRBJ1-2; the match to TRBD1 covers 9 bases. Trimming removed 4 bases from V and 7 bases from J; junction bases left unmatched: 8. This CDR3 comprises 14 residues. Germline loops: CDR1 SGHRS, CDR2 YFSETQ.

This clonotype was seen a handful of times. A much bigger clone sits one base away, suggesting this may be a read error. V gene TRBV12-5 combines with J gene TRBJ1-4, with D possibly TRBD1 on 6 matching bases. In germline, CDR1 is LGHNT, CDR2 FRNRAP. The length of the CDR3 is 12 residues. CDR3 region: CVAEGDSEKLFF. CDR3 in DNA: TGTGTCGCCGAGGGGGATAGCGAAAAACTGTTTTTT.

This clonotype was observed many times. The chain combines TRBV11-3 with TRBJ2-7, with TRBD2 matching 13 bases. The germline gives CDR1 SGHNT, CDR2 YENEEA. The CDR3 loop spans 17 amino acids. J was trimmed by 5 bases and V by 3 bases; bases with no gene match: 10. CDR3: CASSLGSRTSGRDEQYF. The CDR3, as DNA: TGTGCCAGCAGCTTGGGGTCCCGGACTAGCGGGAGAGACGAGCAGTACTTC.

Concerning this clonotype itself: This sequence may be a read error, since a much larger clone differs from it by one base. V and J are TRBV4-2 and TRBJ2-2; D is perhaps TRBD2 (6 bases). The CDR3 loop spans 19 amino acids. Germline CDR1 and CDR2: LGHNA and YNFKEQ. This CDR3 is CASSQEVSEAGTSSGGLFF. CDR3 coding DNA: TGTGCCAGCAGCCAAGAAGTTTCGGAGGCAGGGACGTCATCCGGGGGGCTGTTTTTT.

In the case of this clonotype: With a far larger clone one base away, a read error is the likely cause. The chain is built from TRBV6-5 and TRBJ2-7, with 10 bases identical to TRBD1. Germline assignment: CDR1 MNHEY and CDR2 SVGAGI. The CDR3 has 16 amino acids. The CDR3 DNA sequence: TGTGCCAGCAGTCACTCGGGGGACAGGGGCTCCTACGAGCAGTACTTC. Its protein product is CASSHSGDRGSYEQYF.

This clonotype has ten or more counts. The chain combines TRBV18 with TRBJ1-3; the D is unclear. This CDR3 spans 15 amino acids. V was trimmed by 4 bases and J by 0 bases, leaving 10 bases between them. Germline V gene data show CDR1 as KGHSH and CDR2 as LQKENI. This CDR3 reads CASSLDLRSGNTIYF. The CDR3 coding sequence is TGTGCCAGCTCACTGGACCTGCGCTCTGGAAACACCATATATTTT.

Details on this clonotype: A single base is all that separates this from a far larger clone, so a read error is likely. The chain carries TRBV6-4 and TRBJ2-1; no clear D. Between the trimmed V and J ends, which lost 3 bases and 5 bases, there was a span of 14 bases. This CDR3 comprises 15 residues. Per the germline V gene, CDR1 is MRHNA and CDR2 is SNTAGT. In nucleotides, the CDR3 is TGTGCCAGCAGTGAAGCCCGGGTTTGGAACAATGAGCAGTTCTTC. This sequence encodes CASSEARVWNNEQFF.

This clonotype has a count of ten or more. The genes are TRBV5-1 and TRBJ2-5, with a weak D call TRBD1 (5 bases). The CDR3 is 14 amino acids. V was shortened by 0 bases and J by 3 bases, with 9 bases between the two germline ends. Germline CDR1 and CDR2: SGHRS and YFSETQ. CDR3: CASSLGRVEETQYF. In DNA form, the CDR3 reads TGCGCCAGCAGCTTGGGCAGGGTTGAAGAGACCCAGTACTTC.

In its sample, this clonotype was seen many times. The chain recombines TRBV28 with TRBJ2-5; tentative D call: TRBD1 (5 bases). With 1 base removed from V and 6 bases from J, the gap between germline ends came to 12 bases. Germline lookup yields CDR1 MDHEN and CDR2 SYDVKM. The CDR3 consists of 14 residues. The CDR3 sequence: CASSLFQGRQTQYF. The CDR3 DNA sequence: TGTGCCAGCAGTTTATTTCAGGGTCGGCAGACCCAGTACTTC.

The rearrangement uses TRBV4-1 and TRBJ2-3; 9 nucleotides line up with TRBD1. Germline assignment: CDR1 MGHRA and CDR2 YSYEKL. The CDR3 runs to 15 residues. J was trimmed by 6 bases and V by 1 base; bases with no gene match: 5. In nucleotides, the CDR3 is TGCGCCAGCAGCCAAGGGGACAGGGAGACGGATACGCAGTATTTT. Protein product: CASSQGDRETDTQYF.

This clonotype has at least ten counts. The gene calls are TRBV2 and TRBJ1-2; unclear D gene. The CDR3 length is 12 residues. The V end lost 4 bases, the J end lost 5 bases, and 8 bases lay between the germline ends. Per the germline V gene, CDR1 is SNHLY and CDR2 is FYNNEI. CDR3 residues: CASSVVAYGYTF. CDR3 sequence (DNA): TGTGCCAGCAGTGTAGTTGCGTATGGCTACACCTTC.

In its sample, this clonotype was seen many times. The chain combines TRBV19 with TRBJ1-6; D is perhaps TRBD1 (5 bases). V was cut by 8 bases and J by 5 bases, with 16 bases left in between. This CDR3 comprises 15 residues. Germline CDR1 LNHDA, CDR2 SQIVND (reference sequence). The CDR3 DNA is TGTGCCAGTGCGATGGGGCAGGCGGATAATTCACCCCTCCACTTT. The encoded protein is CASAMGQADNSPLHF.

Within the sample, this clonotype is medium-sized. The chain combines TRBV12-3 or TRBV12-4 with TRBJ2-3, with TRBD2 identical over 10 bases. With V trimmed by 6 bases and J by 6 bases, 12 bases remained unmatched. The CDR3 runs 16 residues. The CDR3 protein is CASSSPQREGHDTQYF. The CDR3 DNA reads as TGTGCCAGCAGCTCCCCGCAGCGGGAGGGCCACGATACGCAGTATTTT.

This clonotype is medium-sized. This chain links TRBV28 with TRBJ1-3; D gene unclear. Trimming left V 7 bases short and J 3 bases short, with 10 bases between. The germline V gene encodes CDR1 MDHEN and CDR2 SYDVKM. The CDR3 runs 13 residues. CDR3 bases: TGTGCCAGCACCTCGGGTGGTGGAAACACCATATATTTT. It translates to CASTSGGGNTIYF.

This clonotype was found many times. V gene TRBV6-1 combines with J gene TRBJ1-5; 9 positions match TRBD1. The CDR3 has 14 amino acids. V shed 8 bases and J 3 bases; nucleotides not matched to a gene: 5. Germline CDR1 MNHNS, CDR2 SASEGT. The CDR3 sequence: CASSTGGHNQPQHF. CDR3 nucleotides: TGTGCCAGCTCAACAGGGGGCCACAATCAGCCCCAGCATTTT.

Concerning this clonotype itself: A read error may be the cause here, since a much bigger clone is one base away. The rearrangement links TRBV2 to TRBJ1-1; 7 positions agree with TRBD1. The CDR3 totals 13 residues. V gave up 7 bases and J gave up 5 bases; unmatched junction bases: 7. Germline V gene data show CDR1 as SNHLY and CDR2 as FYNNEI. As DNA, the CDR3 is TGTGCCAGCATTAAGGACAGGCATACTGAAGCTTTCTTT. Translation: CASIKDRHTEAFF. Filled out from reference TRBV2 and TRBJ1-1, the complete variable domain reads EPEVTQTPSHQVTQMGQEVILRCVPISNHLYFYWYRQILGQKVEFLVSFYNNEISEKSEIFDDQFSVERPDGSNFTLKIRSTKLEDSAMYFCASIKDRHTEAFFGQGTRLTVV.

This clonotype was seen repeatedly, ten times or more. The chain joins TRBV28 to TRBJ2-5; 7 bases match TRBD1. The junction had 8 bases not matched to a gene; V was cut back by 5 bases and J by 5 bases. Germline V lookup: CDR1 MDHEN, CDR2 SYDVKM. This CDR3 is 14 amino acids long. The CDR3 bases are TGTGCCAGCAGTGACTGGGACAGATCCGAGACCCAGTACTTC. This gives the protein CASSDWDRSETQYF.

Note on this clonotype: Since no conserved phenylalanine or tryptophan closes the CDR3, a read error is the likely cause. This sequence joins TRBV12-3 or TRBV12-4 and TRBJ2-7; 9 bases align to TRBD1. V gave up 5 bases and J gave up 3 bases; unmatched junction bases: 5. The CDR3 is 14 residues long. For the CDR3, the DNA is TGTGCCAGCAGTCCACAGGGGGCCATCTACGAGCAGTACCTC. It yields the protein CASSPQGAIYEQYL.

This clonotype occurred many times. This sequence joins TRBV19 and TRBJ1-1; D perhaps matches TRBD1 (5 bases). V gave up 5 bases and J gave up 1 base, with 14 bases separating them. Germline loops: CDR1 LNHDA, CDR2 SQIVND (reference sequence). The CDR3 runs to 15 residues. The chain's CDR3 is CASSVQGVENTEAFF. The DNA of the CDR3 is TGTGCCAGTAGTGTTCAGGGAGTGGAGAACACTGAAGCTTTCTTT. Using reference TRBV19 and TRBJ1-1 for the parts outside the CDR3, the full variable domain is DGGITQSPKYLFRKEGQNVTLSCEQNLNHDAMYWYRQDPGQGLRLIYYSQIVNDFQKGDIAEGYSVSREKKESFPLTVTSAQKNPTAFYLCASSVQGVENTEAFFGQGTRLTVV.

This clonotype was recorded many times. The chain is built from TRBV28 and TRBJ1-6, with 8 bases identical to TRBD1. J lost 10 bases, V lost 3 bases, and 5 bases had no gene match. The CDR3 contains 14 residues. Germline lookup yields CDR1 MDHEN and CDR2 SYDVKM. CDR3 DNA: TGTGCCAGCAGTTTGGACAGGGAGGCGTCACCCCTCCACTTT. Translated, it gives CASSLDREASPLHF.

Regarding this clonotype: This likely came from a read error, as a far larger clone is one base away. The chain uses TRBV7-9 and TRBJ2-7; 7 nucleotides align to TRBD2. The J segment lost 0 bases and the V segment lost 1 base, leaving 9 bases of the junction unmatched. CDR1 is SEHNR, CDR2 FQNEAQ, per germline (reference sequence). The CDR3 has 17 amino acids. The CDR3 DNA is TGTGCCAGCAGCTTAGTTCTAGCGGTAGCGATCTCCTACGAGCAGTACTTC. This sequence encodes CASSLVLAVAISYEQYF. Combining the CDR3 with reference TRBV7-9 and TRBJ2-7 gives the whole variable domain DTGVSQNPRHKITKRGQNVTFRCDPISEHNRLYWYRQTLGQGPEFLTYFQNEAQLEKSRLLSDRFSAERPKGSFSTLEIQRTEQGDSAMYLCASSLVLAVAISYEQYFGPGTRLTVT.